These 29 T cell receptor beta chains were sequenced from one sample in a study of blood T cell repertoires in COVID-19. TCRdb keeps only in-frame clones here, not all; method: immunoSEQ multiplex PCR. This table holds more than 200,000 clones, around 90% found once. The sequenced material came from peripheral blood. These TCRs come from a man between 18 and 29 years old with active or convalescent COVID-19.

The chain has TRBV11-2 and TRBJ1-4; D not certain. V was trimmed by 0 bases and J by 8 bases, leaving 7 bases between them. Germline lookup yields CDR1 SGHAT and CDR2 FQNNGV. The CDR3 totals 13 residues. The CDR3 spells CASSLDSWEKLFF. In nucleotides, the CDR3 is TGTGCCAGCAGCTTAGATAGCTGGGAAAAACTGTTTTTT.

V usage is TRBV9 and J usage is TRBJ1-1; TRBD1 matches at 7 bases. Germline lookup yields CDR1 SGDLS and CDR2 YYNGEE. The CDR3 is 12 residues long. With V trimmed by 7 bases and J by 6 bases, 6 bases remained unmatched. The CDR3 sequence: CASATGDAEAFF. The CDR3 DNA reads as TGTGCCAGCGCCACAGGGGACGCTGAAGCTTTCTTT.

The V gene is TRBV6-6, the J gene TRBJ2-2; 7 bases agree with TRBD1. The ends lost 6 bases at V and 5 bases at J; junction bases unmatched: 3. Germline values: CDR1 MNHNY, CDR2 SVGAGI (reference sequence). The CDR3 has 13 amino acids. The CDR3 sequence: CASRGQLTGELFF. The CDR3 nucleotides read TGTGCCAGCAGGGGACAGTTAACCGGGGAGCTGTTTTTT.

The genes are TRBV28 and TRBJ1-5, with D possibly being TRBD1 (5 bases). In germline, CDR1 is MDHEN, CDR2 SYDVKM. The CDR3 loop spans 14 amino acids. V was trimmed by 6 bases and J by 4 bases, leaving 13 bases between them. The CDR3 DNA sequence: TGTGCCAGCAGGACAACAGGAGTAAATCAGCCCCAGCATTTT. As protein: CASRTTGVNQPQHF.

The chain uses TRBV5-1 and TRBJ2-5; the D gene is possibly TRBD1 (5 bases). V lost 0 bases to trimming and J lost 3 bases, with 6 bases between them. This CDR3 is 13 amino acids long. CDR1 and CDR2 (germline): SGHRS, YFSETQ. Here the CDR3 DNA reads TGCGCCAGCAGCTTGGGACAGAAAGAGACCCAGTACTTC. Encoded protein: CASSLGQKETQYF.

The rearrangement links TRBV18 to TRBJ2-7, with TRBD2 matching 12 bases. Germline V gene data show CDR1 as KGHSH and CDR2 as LQKENI. Germline trimming cut 4 bases from V and 5 bases from J; bases unmatched to any gene: 9. The CDR3 length is 16 residues. In DNA form, the CDR3 reads TGTGCCAGCTCACGGGGGAAACTAGCGGGAGGCCACGAGCAGTACTTC. Translating gives CASSRGKLAGGHEQYF.

The chain joins TRBV19 to TRBJ2-7; 8 positions agree with TRBD2. V shed 10 bases and J 0 bases; nucleotides not matched to a gene: 8. This CDR3 is built from 14 residues. Germline V gives CDR1 LNHDA, CDR2 SQIVND (reference sequence). The CDR3 region is CATHPGGDSYEQYF. CDR3 nucleotides: TGTGCCACCCACCCCGGGGGGGACTCCTACGAGCAGTACTTC.

The rearrangement links TRBV5-1 to TRBJ2-7; 10 bases fit TRBD2. CDR1 and CDR2 from the germline V gene are SGHRS and YFSETQ. V dropped 0 bases and J dropped 6; count of bases not matched to a gene: 9. The CDR3 length is 16 residues. DNA for the CDR3: TGCGCCAGCAGCTTGGGGTCTAGCGGGGGACCTCGCGAGCAGTACTTC. Residues: CASSLGSSGGPREQYF.

The rearrangement uses TRBV20-1 and TRBJ1-4; D remains unclear. V lost 3 bases, J lost 7 bases, and 18 bases lay in between. CDR1 and CDR2 (germline): DFQATT, SNEGSKA (reference sequence). The CDR3 is made up of 15 amino acids. CDR3 in DNA: TGCAGTGCTAGTGGTCTCTGGGAGGCACCTGAAAAACTGTTTTTT. Protein sequence: CSASGLWEAPEKLFF.

CDR3 residues: CASSPGYNEQFF. The CDR3 region has the DNA TGTGCCAGCAGCCCAGGGTACAATGAGCAGTTCTTC. The chain recombines TRBV6-5 with TRBJ2-1; tentatively, D is TRBD1 (5 bases). Germline values: CDR1 MNHEY, CDR2 SVGAGI. CDR3 length equals 12 residues. V was clipped by 6 bases and J by 4 bases, with 7 bases between them.

The chain employs TRBV2 and TRBJ1-2; the D gene is possibly TRBD1 (6 bases). Between the trimmed V and J ends, which lost 10 bases and 6 bases, there was a span of 12 bases. The germline V gene has CDR1 SNHLY and CDR2 FYNNEI. This CDR3 comprises 11 residues. CDR3 nucleotide sequence: TGTGCCACCCTTACAGGGAATGGCTACACCTTC. Translated: CATLTGNGYTF.

The V gene is TRBV28, the J gene TRBJ2-7; no firm D call. The V gene lost 5 bases and the J gene lost 2 bases, with 19 bases spanning the gap. CDR1 is MDHEN and CDR2 is SYDVKM in the germline V gene. This CDR3 comprises 16 residues. CDR3 sequence (DNA): TGTGCCAGCAGTCCCTCGGTGGGCTGGATTACCTACGAGCAGTACTTC. This sequence encodes CASSPSVGWITYEQYF.

The CDR3 DNA is TGTGCCAGCAGCTTGTACAGGGTTCAATCTTCCTACAATGAGCAGTTCTTC. Protein: CASSLYRVQSSYNEQFF. The rearrangement joins TRBV5-8 to TRBJ2-1, with D perhaps matching TRBD1 (6 bases). Trimming removed 1 base at V and 1 base at J, with 15 bases between. Per the germline V gene, CDR1 is SGHTS and CDR2 is YDEGEE. This CDR3 is built from 17 residues.

The chain carries TRBV12-5 and TRBJ2-1, with D tentatively TRBD1 (6 bases). Germline V CDR1 and CDR2: LGHNT, FRNRAP. V was pared by 1 base and J by 5 bases, with 18 bases between. The CDR3 totals 17 residues. CDR3: CASGLDNGRTVDNEQFF. CDR3 in DNA: TGTGCTAGTGGTTTGGACAATGGTAGGACAGTAGACAATGAGCAGTTCTTC.

CDR3 loop: CASSWGSLNEKLFF. CDR3 nucleotide sequence: TGTGCCAGCAGCTGGGGCAGCCTGAATGAAAAACTGTTTTTT. This rearrangement joins TRBV5-6 to TRBJ1-4, with D perhaps TRBD1 (5 bases). Germline loops: CDR1 SGHDT, CDR2 YYEEEE. This CDR3 comprises 14 residues. Trimming pared 3 bases from V and 5 bases from J, leaving 11 bases between.

This chain joins TRBV6-6 and TRBJ2-1; 8 bases are shared with TRBD1. Trimming took 8 bases from V and 8 from J; bases not matched to a gene: 8. The CDR3 runs 13 residues. Germline assignment: CDR1 MNHNY and CDR2 SVGAGI (reference sequence). The CDR3 here is CASADRVEDEQFF. DNA for the CDR3: TGTGCCAGCGCGGACAGGGTAGAGGATGAGCAGTTCTTC.

The chain joins TRBV10-3 to TRBJ2-3; 8 bases fit TRBD2. The CDR3 has 13 amino acids. From germline, CDR1 is ENHRY and CDR2 SYGVKD. V lost 11 bases and J lost 2; bases outside the gene matches: 6. This CDR3 reads CASTSGNTDTQYF. The CDR3 DNA reads as TGTGCCTCTACTAGCGGAAACACAGATACGCAGTATTTT.

The V gene is TRBV4-1, the J gene TRBJ1-1; D gene unclear. CDR1 and CDR2 from the germline V gene are MGHRA and YSYEKL. Trimming removed 0 bases at V and 0 bases at J, with 5 bases between. The CDR3 is 14 residues long. The CDR3 region is CASSQDEVNTEAFF. In nucleotides, the CDR3 is TGCGCCAGCAGCCAAGATGAGGTGAACACTGAAGCTTTCTTT.

This clone was seen once. The V call is TRBV30, the J call TRBJ2-1; 12 bases map to TRBD2. The CDR3 length is 15 residues. The junction had 7 bases not matched to a gene; V was cut back by 2 bases and J by 8 bases. Per germline, CDR1 GTSNPN and CDR2 SVGIG (reference sequence). CDR3 coding DNA: TGTGCCTGGAGTATCGGACTAGCGGGGAACCATGAGCAGTTCTTC. Translation: CAWSIGLAGNHEQFF.

This clone is a singleton in its sample. The rearrangement links TRBV6-2 or TRBV6-3 to TRBJ2-7; 7 nucleotides align to TRBD1. Losses at the gene ends were 4 bases for V and 0 bases for J; bases not matched to a gene: 3. The CDR3 has 14 residues. Germline assignment: CDR1 MNHEY and CDR2 SVGEGT. The CDR3 here is CASSWGQSSYEQYF. The CDR3 DNA sequence: TGTGCCAGCAGTTGGGGACAGAGCTCCTACGAGCAGTACTTC.

This sequence joins TRBV5-5 and TRBJ2-3; 11 bases line up with TRBD2. The V gene's germline CDR1 is SGHKS and CDR2 YYEKEE (reference sequence). Trimming at V came to 4 bases and at J to 0 bases, leaving 4 bases not matched to a gene. This CDR3 has 16 residues. The CDR3 bases are TGTGCCAGCAGCCGGGGACTAGCGGAAAGCACAGATACGCAGTATTTT. Amino acids: CASSRGLAESTDTQYF.

V and J are TRBV3-1 (or the pseudogene TRBV3-2) and TRBJ2-7; 9 nucleotides line up with TRBD1. Per germline, CDR1 LGHDT and CDR2 YNNKEL (reference sequence). The CDR3 contains 14 residues. After removal of 4 bases from V and 6 bases from J, the junction contained 7 bases not matched to a gene. CDR3 in amino acids: CASSLGQGSGEQYF. CDR3 nucleotide sequence: TGTGCCAGCAGCCTAGGACAGGGGAGCGGCGAGCAGTACTTC.

This chain links TRBV5-1 with TRBJ1-4; 7 nucleotides line up with TRBD1. Unmatched junction bases numbered 8, after V lost 3 bases and J lost 6 bases. This CDR3 has 15 residues. Germline V lookup: CDR1 SGHRS, CDR2 YFSETQ. The CDR3 region is CASSSQTGADEKLFF. The CDR3 coding sequence is TGCGCCAGCAGCTCCCAAACAGGGGCCGATGAAAAACTGTTTTTT.

This sequence joins TRBV12-5 and TRBJ1-5, with 7 bases identical to TRBD1. Per the germline V gene, CDR1 is LGHNT and CDR2 is FRNRAP. The J segment lost 7 bases and the V segment lost 0 bases, leaving 9 bases of the junction unmatched. The CDR3 runs to 16 residues. The CDR3 DNA reads TGTGCTAGTGGTTTGGTACAAGGGGGCGTCCCCCAGCCCCAGCATTTT. This sequence encodes CASGLVQGGVPQPQHF.

The gene calls are TRBV18 and TRBJ2-3, with TRBD2 identical over 11 bases. Trimming removed 2 bases from V and 2 bases from J; junction bases left unmatched: 9. Per germline, CDR1 KGHSH and CDR2 LQKENI. The length of the CDR3 is 18 residues. CDR3 region: CASSPVGLADLITDTQYF. As DNA, the CDR3 is TGTGCCAGCTCACCAGTGGGACTAGCGGACCTAATCACAGATACGCAGTATTTT.

V is TRBV7-2 and J is TRBJ1-1, with D perhaps matching TRBD1 (5 bases). CDR1 SGHTA and CDR2 FQGNSA come from the germline V gene. V was trimmed by 6 bases and J by 5 bases, leaving 16 bases between them. The CDR3 loop spans 14 amino acids. CDR3: CASSQVGGGTEAFF. CDR3 sequence (DNA): TGTGCCAGCAGTCAGGTCGGGGGTGGGACTGAAGCTTTCTTT.

Only one count was recorded for this clone. The V and J genes are TRBV6-5 and TRBJ2-2; tentatively, D is TRBD1 (6 bases). The germline V gene has CDR1 MNHEY and CDR2 SVGAGI. With 10 bases removed from V and 2 bases from J, the gap between germline ends came to 14 bases. The CDR3 sequence is 14 residues long. As DNA, the CDR3 is TGTGCCACTTCCCGGGGACATAACACCGGGGAGCTGTTTTTT. It translates to CATSRGHNTGELFF.

The rearrangement links TRBV2 to TRBJ2-3, with 7 bases fitting TRBD2. J was trimmed by 2 bases and V by 8 bases; bases with no gene match: 4. Germline CDR1 SNHLY, CDR2 FYNNEI. The CDR3 has 13 residues. The CDR3 protein is CASGGEFTDTQYF. DNA for the CDR3: TGTGCCAGCGGGGGGGAGTTCACAGATACGCAGTATTTT.

The chain uses TRBV11-2 and TRBJ1-6; D is unclear. Germline V CDR1 and CDR2: SGHAT, FQNNGV. This CDR3 is 14 amino acids long. V lost 5 bases and J 8 bases, leaving 13 bases between the germline ends. The CDR3 sequence: CASSQTIRDSPLHF. The CDR3 nucleotides are TGTGCCAGCAGCCAGACTATCCGGGATTCACCCCTCCACTTT.